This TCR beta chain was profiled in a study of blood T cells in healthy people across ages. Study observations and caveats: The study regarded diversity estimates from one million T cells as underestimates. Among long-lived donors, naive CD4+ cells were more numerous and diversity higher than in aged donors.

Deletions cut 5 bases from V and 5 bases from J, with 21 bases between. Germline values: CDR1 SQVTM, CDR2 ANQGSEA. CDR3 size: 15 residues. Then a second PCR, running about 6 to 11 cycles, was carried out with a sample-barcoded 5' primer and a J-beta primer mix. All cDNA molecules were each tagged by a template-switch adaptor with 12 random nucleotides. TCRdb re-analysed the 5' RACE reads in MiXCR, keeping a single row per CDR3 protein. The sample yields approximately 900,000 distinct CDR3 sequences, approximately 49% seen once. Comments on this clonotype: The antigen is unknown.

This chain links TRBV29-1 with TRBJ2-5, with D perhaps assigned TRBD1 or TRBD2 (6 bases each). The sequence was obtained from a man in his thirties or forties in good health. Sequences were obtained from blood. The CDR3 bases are TGCAGCGTTTCCGGAGCGTTCGGGGGCATGGAGACCCAGTACTTC. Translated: CSVSGAFGGMETQYF.